Following are 20 T cell receptor beta chains from one sample sequenced in a study of shared clonotypes between healthy human individuals. The method was immunoSEQ multiplex PCR; TCRdb's version includes in-frame clones alone and lacks a portion of them. Counted here are about 2 million clones, over 85% occurring once; the ten biggest clones make up more than 0.95%. The naive CD8 population came from CD45RO-negative cells selected for CCR7, without terminally differentiated effector memory CD45RA+ cells. Material: naive CD8+ T cells sorted from blood. These receptors originate from a man aged 18 to 29 in good health.

Turning to this clone: The sample holds other DNA sequences that translate to the same CDR3. CDR3 region: CASSGGHQETQYF. CDR3 DNA: TGTGCCAGCAGCGGGGGTCACCAAGAGACCCAGTACTTC. The V call is TRBV6-5, the J call TRBJ2-5, with D perhaps matching TRBD2 (6 bases). V was shortened by 6 bases and J by 0 bases, with 8 bases between the two germline ends. CDR3 length: 13 amino acids. Germline assignment: CDR1 MNHEY and CDR2 SVGAGI.

This clone was observed a single time. The chain links TRBV29-1 to TRBJ2-7, with TRBD1 matching 7 bases. Germline V gene sequence: CDR1 SQVTM, CDR2 ANQGSEA. CDR3 size: 12 residues. Trimming removed 7 bases from V and 3 bases from J; junction bases left unmatched: 6. The DNA of the CDR3 is TGCAGCGCCCGGGACAGTTACTACGAGCAGTACTTC. Protein sequence: CSARDSYYEQYF.

V gene TRBV7-9 combines with J gene TRBJ2-7, with D possibly called TRBD1 or TRBD2 (5 bases each). Trimming shortened V by 2 bases and J by 2 bases, and 13 bases separated the two germline ends. The CDR3 totals 15 residues. CDR1 and CDR2 (germline): SEHNR, FQNEAQ (reference sequence). In DNA, the CDR3 is TGTGCCAGCAGCTTATCTCGGGGCAACACCTACGAGCAGTACTTC. Amino acid sequence: CASSLSRGNTYEQYF.

This clone showed up just a few times. The J gene is TRBJ2-2, the V gene TRBV11-2; D is undetermined. CDR1 and CDR2 (germline): SGHAT, FQNNGV. CDR3 length: 14 residues. Between the trimmed V and J ends, which lost 2 bases and 8 bases, there was a span of 12 bases. CDR3 protein: CASSLPPSGGELFF. DNA of the CDR3: TGTGCCAGCAGCTTACCGCCATCTGGGGGGGAGCTGTTTTTT.

The genes are TRBV4-3 and TRBJ2-1, with unresolved D. The CDR3 consists of 16 residues. Germline CDR1 is LGHNA and CDR2 is YSLEER. V was clipped by 1 base and J by 12 bases, with 22 bases between them. In DNA, the CDR3 is TGCGCCAGCAGCCAAGGGGTCCTCAATGAGTACCCGGGGCAGTTCTTC. It codes for CASSQGVLNEYPGQFF.

This chain uses TRBV27 with TRBJ1-5; possibly TRBD1 for D (6 bases). The V gene's germline CDR1 is MNHEY and CDR2 SMNVEV (reference sequence). Trimming left V 9 bases short and J 3 bases short, with 15 bases between. This CDR3 is 14 amino acids long. The CDR3 loop reads CASSLWDNNQPQHF. The CDR3 coding sequence is TGTGCCAGTTCCCTTTGGGACAACAATCAGCCCCAGCATTTT.

A remark on this clone: A junction end diverges from the germline sequence, so it may reflect a read error. Other DNA sequences in this specimen translate into the identical CDR3. V and J are TRBV2 and TRBJ2-7; no clear D. The CDR3 spans 15 residues. Germline values: CDR1 SNHLY, CDR2 FYNNEI. The CDR3: CASSEARGLTYEQYF. The DNA for the CDR3 is TGTGCTAGCAGTGAAGCCCGTGGCCTGACCTACGAGCAGTACTTC.

The chain combines TRBV6-4 with TRBJ1-2, with 9 bases matching TRBD1. Germline V gene sequence: CDR1 MRHNA, CDR2 SNTAGT. Trimming removed 2 bases from V and 8 bases from J; junction bases left unmatched: 3. This CDR3 spans 13 amino acids. The CDR3 DNA reads TGTGCCAGCAGTGACCCGACAGGGGGAGGCTACACCTTC. It yields the protein CASSDPTGGGYTF.

The chain employs TRBV5-8 and TRBJ2-7; 10 nucleotides align to TRBD2. V was pared by 5 bases and J by 5 bases, with 10 bases of the junction left unmatched. The CDR3 extends over 15 amino acids. Looked up from germline, CDR1 is SGHTS and CDR2 is YDEGEE. The CDR3 sequence is CASSLGLSGRHEQYF. In DNA, the CDR3 is TGTGCCAGCAGTTTAGGCCTTAGCGGGAGGCACGAGCAGTACTTC.

This chain uses TRBV27 with TRBJ2-1; D is possibly TRBD1 (6 bases). CDR3 size: 15 residues. V was pared by 7 bases and J by 4 bases, with 17 bases between. Germline V gene lookup returns CDR1 MNHEY and CDR2 SMNVEV (reference sequence). CDR3 in DNA: TGTGCCAGCAAAGAGGAACAGGGCTCTTACAATGAGCAGTTCTTC. Translation gives CASKEEQGSYNEQFF.

Turning to this clone: Distinct nucleotide sequences in the sample also encode this CDR3. The genes are TRBV6-5 and TRBJ2-7; D not certain. Germline CDR1 is MNHEY and CDR2 is SVGAGI. V was shortened by 2 bases and J by 2 bases, with 10 bases between the two germline ends. The CDR3 runs 14 residues. The DNA of the CDR3 is TGTGCCAGCAGTTACAGTCTCTTAGCCTACGAGCAGTACTTC. Translating it yields CASSYSLLAYEQYF.

This chain connects TRBV19 to TRBJ1-1; D is undetermined. V shed 6 bases and J shed 5 bases, with 10 bases lying between them. The CDR3 totals 12 residues. The V gene's germline CDR1 is LNHDA and CDR2 SQIVND (reference sequence). The CDR3 nucleotides read TGTGCCAGTAGCCCTCCGGGAACTGAAGCTTTCTTT. It yields the protein CASSPPGTEAFF.

V usage is TRBV6-5 and J usage is TRBJ2-3; D unclear. With 2 bases removed from V and 6 bases from J, the gap between germline ends came to 9 bases. Germline V gene sequence: CDR1 MNHEY, CDR2 SVGAGI. The CDR3 is made up of 13 amino acids. The CDR3 loop reads CASSYEVSDTQYF. DNA of the CDR3: TGTGCCAGCAGTTACGAAGTCTCCGATACGCAGTATTTT.

The chain joins TRBV10-2 to TRBJ2-7; D unclear. The CDR3 runs to 14 residues. Germline CDR1 reads WSHSY; CDR2 reads SAAADI. The ends were cut back, 0 bases at V and 6 bases at J, with 12 bases in the middle. The CDR3, as DNA: TGCGCCAGCAGTGAGTCGACCTCAACGCCCGAGCAGTACTTC. Translated: CASSESTSTPEQYF.

The rearrangement joins TRBV2 to TRBJ1-2, with a weak D call TRBD1 (6 bases). Trimming took 3 bases from V and 4 from J, leaving 12 bases between them. The V gene's germline CDR1 is SNHLY and CDR2 FYNNEI. This CDR3 spans 14 amino acids. CDR3 in DNA: TGTGCCAGCAGTGACTTACAGGGCGTCTATGGCTACACCTTC. Its protein product is CASSDLQGVYGYTF. The complete variable domain, with remaining parts taken from reference TRBV2 and TRBJ1-2, reads EPEVTQTPSHQVTQMGQEVILRCVPISNHLYFYWYRQILGQKVEFLVSFYNNEISEKSEIFDDQFSVERPDGSNFTLKIRSTKLEDSAMYFCASSDLQGVYGYTFGSGTRLTVV.

The chain is built from TRBV5-1 and TRBJ2-7; TRBD1 matches at 8 bases. Germline V lookup: CDR1 SGHRS, CDR2 YFSETQ. J gave up 1 base and V 0 bases, and 3 bases lay outside the gene matches. The CDR3 covers 15 residues. Written as DNA, the CDR3 is TGCGCCAGCAGCTTGGAACAGGGGGGATCCTACGAGCAGTACTTC. Amino acids: CASSLEQGGSYEQYF.

The chain has TRBV15 and TRBJ1-1, with a possible D match to TRBD1 (6 bases). Germline loops: CDR1 LNHNV, CDR2 YYDKDF (reference sequence). The CDR3 loop spans 15 amino acids. V was trimmed by 3 bases and J by 0 bases, leaving 11 bases between them. The CDR3 sequence is CATSSYRDMNTEAFF. The CDR3 nucleotides read TGTGCCACCAGCAGTTACAGGGACATGAACACTGAAGCTTTCTTT.

The CDR3: CASSLRQVYEQYF. The DNA of the CDR3 is TGTGCCAGCAGCTTAAGACAAGTCTACGAGCAGTACTTC. J is TRBJ2-7 and V is TRBV11-2, with D uncertain. The length of the CDR3 is 13 residues. Trimming shortened V by 2 bases and J by 3 bases, and 8 bases separated the two germline ends. Germline values: CDR1 SGHAT, CDR2 FQNNGV.

The V gene is TRBV4-1, the J gene TRBJ1-1; D unclear. Germline lookup yields CDR1 MGHRA and CDR2 YSYEKL. V lost 4 bases and J 5 bases, leaving 17 bases between the germline ends. CDR3 length: 15 amino acids. For the CDR3, the DNA is TGCGCCAGCAGCCCCGTCAGTGCTCGAGGTACTGAAGCTTTCTTT. Protein product: CASSPVSARGTEAFF.

DNA of the CDR3: TGCGCCAGCAGCCAAGACAGATCAACTAATGAAAAACTGTTTTTT. Translating it yields CASSQDRSTNEKLFF. The rearrangement links TRBV4-1 to TRBJ1-4; unclear D gene. The V gene lost 0 bases and the J gene lost 0 bases, with 5 bases spanning the gap. The CDR3 runs 15 residues. Germline CDR1 MGHRA, CDR2 YSYEKL.